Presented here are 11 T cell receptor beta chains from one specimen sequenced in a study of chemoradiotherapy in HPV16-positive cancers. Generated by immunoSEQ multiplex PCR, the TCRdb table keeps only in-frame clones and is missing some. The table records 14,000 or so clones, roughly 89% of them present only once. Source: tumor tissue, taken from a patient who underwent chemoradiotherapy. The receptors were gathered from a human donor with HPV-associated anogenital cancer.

The CDR3 coding sequence is TGTGCCAGCAGCTTAGCGGGAGGGTCCAATGAGCAGTTCTTC. Residues: CASSLAGGSNEQFF. The chain employs TRBV7-2 and TRBJ2-1, with 7 bases lining up with TRBD2. Trimming removed 0 bases from V and 6 bases from J; junction bases left unmatched: 2. Germline V gives CDR1 SGHTA, CDR2 FQGNSA. The CDR3 has 14 amino acids.

The CDR3: CASNSGRILDEQFF. CDR3 DNA sequence: TGTGCCAGTAACAGCGGGAGGATTTTAGATGAGCAGTTCTTC. The rearrangement links TRBV19 to TRBJ2-1, with 9 bases aligning to TRBD2. The V segment lost 7 bases and the J segment 8 bases; nucleotides outside the gene matches: 9. The germline gives CDR1 LNHDA, CDR2 SQIVND (reference sequence). The CDR3 is 14 amino acids.

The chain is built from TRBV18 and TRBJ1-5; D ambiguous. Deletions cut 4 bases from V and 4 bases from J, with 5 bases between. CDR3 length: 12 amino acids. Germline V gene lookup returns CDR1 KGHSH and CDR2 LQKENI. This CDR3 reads CASSHRNQPQHF. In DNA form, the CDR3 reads TGTGCCAGCTCACACCGTAATCAGCCCCAGCATTTT.

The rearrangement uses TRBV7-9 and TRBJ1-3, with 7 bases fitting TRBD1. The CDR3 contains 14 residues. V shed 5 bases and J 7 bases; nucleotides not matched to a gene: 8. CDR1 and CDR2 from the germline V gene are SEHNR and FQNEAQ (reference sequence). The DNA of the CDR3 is TGTGCCAGCAGCGACCGGGACAGCGGCAACACCATATATTTT. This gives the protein CASSDRDSGNTIYF. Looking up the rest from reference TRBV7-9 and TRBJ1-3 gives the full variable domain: DTGVSQNPRHKITKRGQNVTFRCDPISEHNRLYWYRQTLGQGPEFLTYFQNEAQLEKSRLLSDRFSAERPKGSFSTLEIQRTEQGDSAMYLCASSDRDSGNTIYFGEGSWLTVV.

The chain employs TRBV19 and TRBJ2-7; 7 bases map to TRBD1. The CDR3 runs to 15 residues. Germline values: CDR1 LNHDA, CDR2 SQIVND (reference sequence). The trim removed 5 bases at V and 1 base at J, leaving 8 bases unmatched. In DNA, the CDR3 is TGTGCCAGTAGTCTTAGGGGACAGCCATCCTACGAGCAGTACTTC. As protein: CASSLRGQPSYEQYF.

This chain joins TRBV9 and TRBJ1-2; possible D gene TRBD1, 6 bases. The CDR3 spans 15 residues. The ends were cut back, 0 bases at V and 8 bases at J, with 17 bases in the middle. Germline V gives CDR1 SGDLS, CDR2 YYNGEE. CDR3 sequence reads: CASSVALAGARGYTF. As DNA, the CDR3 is TGTGCCAGCAGCGTAGCGCTGGCGGGGGCTAGAGGCTACACCTTC.

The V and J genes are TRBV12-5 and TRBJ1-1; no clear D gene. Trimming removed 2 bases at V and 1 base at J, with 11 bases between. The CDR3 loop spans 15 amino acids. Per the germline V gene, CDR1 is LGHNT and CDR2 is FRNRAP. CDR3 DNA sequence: TGTGCTAGTGGTTTGACCCTCTCAGGGAACACTGAAGCTTTCTTT. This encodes CASGLTLSGNTEAFF.

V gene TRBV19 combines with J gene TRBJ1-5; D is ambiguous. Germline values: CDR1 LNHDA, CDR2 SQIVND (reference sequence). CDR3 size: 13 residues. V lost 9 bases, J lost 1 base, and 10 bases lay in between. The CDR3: CASGPPSNQPQHF. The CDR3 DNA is TGTGCCAGCGGTCCCCCAAGCAATCAGCCCCAGCATTTT.

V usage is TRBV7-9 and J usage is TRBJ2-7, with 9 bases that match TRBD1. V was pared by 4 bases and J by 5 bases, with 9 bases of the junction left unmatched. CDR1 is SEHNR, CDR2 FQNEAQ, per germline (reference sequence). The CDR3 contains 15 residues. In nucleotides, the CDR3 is TGTGCCAGCAGCTGGGCACAGGGGGCGACCGACGAGCAGTACTTC. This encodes CASSWAQGATDEQYF.

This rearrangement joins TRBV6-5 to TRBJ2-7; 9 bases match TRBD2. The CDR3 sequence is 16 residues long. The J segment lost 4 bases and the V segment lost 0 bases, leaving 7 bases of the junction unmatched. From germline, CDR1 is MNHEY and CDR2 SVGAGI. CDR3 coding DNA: TGTGCCAGCAGTTACTCGATCCCTAGCGGGACGTACGAGCAGTACTTC. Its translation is CASSYSIPSGTYEQYF.

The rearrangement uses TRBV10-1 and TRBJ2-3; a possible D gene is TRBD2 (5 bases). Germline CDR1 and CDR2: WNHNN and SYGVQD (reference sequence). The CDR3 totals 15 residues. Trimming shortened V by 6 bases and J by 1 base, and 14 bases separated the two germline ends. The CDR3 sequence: CASRPGLRGTDTQYF. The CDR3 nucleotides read TGCGCCAGCAGGCCGGGCCTGAGGGGCACAGATACGCAGTATTTT.